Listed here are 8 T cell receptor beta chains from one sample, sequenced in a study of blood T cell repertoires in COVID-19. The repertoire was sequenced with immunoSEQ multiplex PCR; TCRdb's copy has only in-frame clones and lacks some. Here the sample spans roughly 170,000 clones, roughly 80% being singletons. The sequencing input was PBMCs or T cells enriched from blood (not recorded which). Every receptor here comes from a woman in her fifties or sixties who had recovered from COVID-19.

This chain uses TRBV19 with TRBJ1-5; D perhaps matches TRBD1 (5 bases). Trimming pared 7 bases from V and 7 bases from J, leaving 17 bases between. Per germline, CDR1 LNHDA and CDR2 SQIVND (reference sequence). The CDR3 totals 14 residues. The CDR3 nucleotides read TGTGCCAGTACCGACCCGGGGGGAATCCAGCCCCAGCATTTT. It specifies CASTDPGGIQPQHF.

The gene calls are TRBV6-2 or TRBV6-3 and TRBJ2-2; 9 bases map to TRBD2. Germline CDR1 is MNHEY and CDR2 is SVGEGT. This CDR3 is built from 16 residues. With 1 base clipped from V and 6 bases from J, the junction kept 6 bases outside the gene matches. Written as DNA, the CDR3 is TGTGCCAGCAGTTACTTGCGGGGGGGCTACTCCGGGGAGCTGTTTTTT. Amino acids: CASSYLRGGYSGELFF.

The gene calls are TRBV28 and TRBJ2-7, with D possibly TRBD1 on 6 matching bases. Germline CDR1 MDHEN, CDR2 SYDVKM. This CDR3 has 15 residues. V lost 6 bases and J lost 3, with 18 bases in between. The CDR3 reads CASSRGHLSNYEQYV. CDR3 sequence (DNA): TGTGCCAGCAGCCGGGGACACCTCTCGAACTACGAGCAGTACGTC.

CDR3 loop: CASSLVGRGGSPLHF. CDR3 coding DNA: TGTGCCAGCAGCTTAGTTGGCAGGGGCGGTTCACCCCTCCACTTT. The rearrangement joins TRBV5-6 to TRBJ1-6; D may be TRBD1 (6 bases). Trimming removed 2 bases from V and 9 bases from J, with 15 bases in between. The CDR3 is 15 residues long. Germline V gene data show CDR1 as SGHDT and CDR2 as YYEEEE.

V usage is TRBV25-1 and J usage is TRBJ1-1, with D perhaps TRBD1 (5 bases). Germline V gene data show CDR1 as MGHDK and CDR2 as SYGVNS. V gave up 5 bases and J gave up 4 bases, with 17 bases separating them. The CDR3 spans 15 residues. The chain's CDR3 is CASSKIGVGSTEAFF. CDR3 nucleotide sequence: TGTGCCAGCAGTAAAATAGGGGTAGGATCCACTGAAGCTTTCTTT.

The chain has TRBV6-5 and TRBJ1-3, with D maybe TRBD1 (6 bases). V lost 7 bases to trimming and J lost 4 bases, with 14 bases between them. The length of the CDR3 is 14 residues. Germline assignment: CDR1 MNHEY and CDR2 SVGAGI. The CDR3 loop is CASTAGVSGNTIYF. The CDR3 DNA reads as TGTGCCAGCACCGCAGGGGTCTCGGGAAACACCATATATTTT.

CDR3 residues: CASSPGTGNQPQHF. CDR3 bases: TGTGCCAGCAGTCCCGGGACAGGGAATCAGCCCCAGCATTTT. This chain joins TRBV6-5 and TRBJ1-5, with 9 bases matching TRBD1. J was trimmed by 4 bases and V by 5 bases; bases with no gene match: 3. CDR1 MNHEY and CDR2 SVGAGI come from the germline V gene. The CDR3 is 14 residues long.

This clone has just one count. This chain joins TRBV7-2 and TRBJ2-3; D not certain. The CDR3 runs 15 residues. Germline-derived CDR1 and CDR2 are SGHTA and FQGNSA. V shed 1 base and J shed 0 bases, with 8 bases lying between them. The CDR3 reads CASSLESLSTDTQYF. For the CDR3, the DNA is TGTGCCAGCAGCTTAGAAAGCCTGAGCACAGATACGCAGTATTTT.